This is a list of T cell receptor beta chains from one sample in a study of blood T cell repertoires in COVID-19. The method was immunoSEQ multiplex PCR; TCRdb's version includes in-frame clones alone and lacks a portion of them. The repertoire consists of 150,000 to 200,000 clones, with roughly nine tenths occurring once and the leading ten covering around 9.9%. The sequenced material came from peripheral blood. These receptors originate from a woman in her sixties or seventies with COVID-19, enrolled during active disease. CDR3s include the opening cysteine and the closing phenylalanine or tryptophan. D genes are given only for firm matches. Size tells how often a clone was seen (once, few, many) or the class of an expanded clone, and some rows leave it out.

NA	TRBV7-9	TRBD1	TRBJ2-7	13	CASSLGQFYEQYF	TGTGCCAGCAGCCTGGGACAGTTTTACGAGCAGTACTTC
NA	TRBV6-5	TRBD1	TRBJ2-3	15	CASSPQGARTDTQYF	TGTGCCAGCAGCCCCCAGGGGGCGCGCACAGATACGCAGTATTTT
NA	TRBV3-1/TRBV3-2	TRBD2	TRBJ2-3	14	CASSQAGEADTQYF	TGTGCCAGCAGCCAGGCGGGAGAAGCAGATACGCAGTATTTT
NA	TRBV19	TRBD1	TRBJ1-5	15	CASSKQGHLNQPQHF	TGTGCCAGTAGTAAACAGGGGCACCTCAATCAGCCCCAGCATTTT
NA	TRBV30	TRBD1	TRBJ2-7	12	CAWRDRAHEQYF	TGTGCCTGGAGGGACAGGGCACACGAGCAGTACTTC
NA	TRBV18	TRBD2	TRBJ2-1	16	CASSPMGLAGGNEQFF	TGTGCCAGCTCACCAATGGGACTAGCGGGAGGCAATGAGCAGTTCTTC
NA	TRBV9	NA	TRBJ2-3	16	CASTPFTGVSTDTQYF	TGTGCCAGCACCCCCTTCACGGGAGTCAGCACAGATACGCAGTATTTT
few	TRBV7-6	NA	TRBJ1-5	20	CASSPLRDNVPYVSNQPQHF	TGTGCCAGCAGCCCCCTTAGAGACAATGTCCCCTATGTTTCCAATCAGCCCCAGCATTTT
few	TRBV29-1	TRBD1	TRBJ1-2	11	CSVTGGYGYTF	TGCAGCGTTACAGGGGGGTATGGCTACACCTTC
NA	TRBV4-3	TRBD1	TRBJ2-1	14	CASSHGTGGNEQFF	TGCGCCAGCAGCCACGGGACAGGGGGGAATGAGCAGTTCTTC
NA	TRBV18	TRBD1	TRBJ1-1	13	CASSPGTGREAFF	TGTGCCAGCTCCCCCGGGACAGGGCGTGAAGCTTTCTTT
NA	TRBV29-1	NA	TRBJ2-7	13	CSVGDRNSYEQYF	TGCAGCGTAGGAGACAGGAACTCCTACGAGCAGTACTTC
NA	TRBV10-1	NA	TRBJ2-1	16	CASSGHRAPSYNEQFF	TGCGCCAGCAGTGGGCACAGGGCCCCCAGCTACAATGAGCAGTTCTTC
NA	TRBV19	TRBD1	TRBJ2-7	16	CASSIGWTGEVYEQYF	TGTGCCAGTAGTATAGGGTGGACAGGTGAGGTCTACGAGCAGTACTTC
NA	TRBV3-1/TRBV3-2	TRBD1	TRBJ2-2	16	CASSRTTGADTGELFF	TGTGCCAGCAGCCGAACGACAGGGGCCGACACCGGGGAGCTGTTTTTT
NA	TRBV14	NA	TRBJ2-3	13	CASSQGGSNTQYF	TGTGCCAGCAGCCAAGGCGGATCGAATACGCAGTATTTT
NA	TRBV7-2	NA	TRBJ1-5	13	CASSLGGLEPQHF	TGTGCCAGCAGCTTAGGAGGTTTGGAGCCCCAGCATTTT
NA	TRBV30	NA	TRBJ1-6	13	CAWSPTGDSPLHF	TGTGCCTGGAGTCCAACGGGGGATTCACCCCTCCACTTT
once	TRBV19	NA	TRBJ1-5	18	CASSIREGQGEGNQPQHF	TGTGCCAGTAGTATCAGGGAAGGGCAGGGCGAGGGCAATCAGCCCCAGCATTTT
NA	TRBV5-1	TRBD1	TRBJ1-5	14	CASSLTGGHQPQHF	TGCGCCAGCAGTTTAACAGGGGGTCATCAGCCCCAGCATTTT
once	TRBV25-1	TRBD1	TRBJ2-7	13	CASSRDRGYEQYF	TGTGCCAGCAGTAGGGACAGGGGTTACGAGCAGTACTTC
medium-sized	TRBV7-2	NA	TRBJ2-2	15	CASSRSGRGPGELFF	TGTGCCAGCAGCCGTTCAGGCAGGGGTCCTGGGGAGCTGTTTTTT
NA	TRBV6-5	NA	TRBJ1-3	15	CASSYTSLSGNTIYF	TGTGCCAGCAGTTACACTTCGCTCTCTGGAAACACCATATATTTT
NA	TRBV6-5	TRBD2	TRBJ2-1	14	CASSYGLAGREQFF	TGTGCCAGCAGTTACGGGCTAGCGGGAAGGGAGCAGTTCTTC
NA	TRBV28	NA	TRBJ2-2	17	CASSLLRGAPNTGELFF	TGTGCCAGCAGTTTATTACGGGGGGCGCCGAACACCGGGGAGCTGTTTTTT
few	TRBV27	TRBD1	TRBJ1-2	14	CASRGQGNNNGYTF	TGTGCCAGCAGAGGACAGGGGAATAATAATGGCTACACCTTC
NA	TRBV2	TRBD1	TRBJ1-4	14	CASSSGQIDEKLFF	TGTGCCAGCAGCTCGGGACAGATTGACGAAAAACTGTTTTTT
NA	TRBV19	NA	TRBJ2-1	14	CASSALRVRNEQFF	TGTGCCAGTAGCGCGCTTCGGGTTCGGAATGAGCAGTTCTTC
NA	TRBV7-9	NA	TRBJ1-3	17	CASSLAGAGSSGNTIYF	TGTGCCAGCAGCTTAGCGGGCGCGGGAAGCTCTGGAAACACCATATATTTT
NA	TRBV28	TRBD1	TRBJ2-7	16	CASSSPTGKGVYEQYF	TGTGCCAGCAGTTCCCCGACAGGGAAAGGTGTGTACGAGCAGTACTTC
NA	TRBV11-2	NA	TRBJ2-5	15	CASSPVGTSEETQYF	TGTGCCAGCAGCCCGGTTGGGACTTCGGAAGAGACCCAGTACTTC
NA	TRBV9	NA	TRBJ1-2	14	CASSVGGSNYGYTF	TGTGCCAGCAGCGTAGGGGGCAGTAACTATGGCTACACCTTC
NA	TRBV19	NA	TRBJ1-3	15	CASSTRLTSGNTIYF	TGTGCCAGTAGTACCCGACTTACCAGCGGAAACACCATATATTTT